The 9 T cell receptor beta chains listed next were all sequenced from one sample in a study of blood T cell repertoires in COVID-19. TCRdb's copy holds only in-frame clones and misses some; the assay was immunoSEQ multiplex PCR. The table shows 200,000 or so clones, with 70% to 90% occurring only once. Sequenced material: peripheral blood. All receptors derive from a woman between 40 and 50 years old who had recovered from COVID-19.

The chain joins TRBV7-2 to TRBJ1-1; perhaps TRBD1 as D (5 bases). The CDR3 loop spans 14 amino acids. V lost 5 bases to trimming and J lost 0 bases, with 10 bases between them. Germline V gene lookup returns CDR1 SGHTA and CDR2 FQGNSA. CDR3 sequence (DNA): TGTGCCAGCAGCCAACAGGCGATGAACACTGAAGCTTTCTTT. This gives the protein CASSQQAMNTEAFF. The full variable domain, with the rest looked up from reference TRBV7-2 and TRBJ1-1, is GAGVSQSPSNKVTEKGKDVELRCDPISGHTALYWYRQSLGQGLEFLIYFQGNSAPDKSGLPSDRFSAERTGGSVSTLTIQRTQQEDSAVYLCASSQQAMNTEAFFGQGTRLTVV.

This clone occurred a few times. The chain couples TRBV5-1 to TRBJ2-7; 7 nucleotides line up with TRBD2. J was trimmed by 6 bases and V by 4 bases; bases with no gene match: 4. This CDR3 region has 12 residues. CDR1 SGHRS and CDR2 YFSETQ come from the germline V gene. Here the CDR3 DNA reads TGCGCCAGCAGCGACGGACTAGTCGAGCAGTACTTC. It codes for CASSDGLVEQYF. Combining the CDR3 with reference TRBV5-1 and TRBJ2-7 gives the whole variable domain KAGVTQTPRYLIKTRGQQVTLSCSPISGHRSVSWYQQTPGQGLQFLFEYFSETQRNKGNFPGRFSGRQFSNSRSEMNVSTLELGDSALYLCASSDGLVEQYFGPGTRLTVT.

The genes are TRBV2 and TRBJ1-5; D unclear. With 5 bases removed from V and 5 bases from J, the gap between germline ends came to 13 bases. Germline V lookup: CDR1 SNHLY, CDR2 FYNNEI. The CDR3 covers 14 residues. CDR3 amino acids: CASSMTLGDQPQHF. CDR3 DNA: TGTGCCAGCAGTATGACACTGGGCGATCAGCCCCAGCATTTT.

This chain connects TRBV27 to TRBJ1-2; D is perhaps TRBD1 (5 bases). V lost 6 bases to trimming and J lost 3 bases, with 11 bases between them. The germline V gene encodes CDR1 MNHEY and CDR2 SMNVEV (reference sequence). This CDR3 contains 13 residues. The CDR3 nucleotides are TGTGCCAGCAGGGGCAGGACACACTATGGCTACACCTTC. It encodes CASRGRTHYGYTF.

This chain connects TRBV10-2 to TRBJ2-7; 10 positions agree with TRBD1. The CDR3 contains 14 residues. V gave up 7 bases and J gave up 3 bases; unmatched junction bases: 6. Germline-derived CDR1 and CDR2 are WSHSY and SAAADI. The CDR3 loop is CASTRTGGNYEQYF. CDR3 in DNA: TGCGCCAGCACCAGGACAGGGGGGAACTACGAGCAGTACTTC.

CDR3 loop: CASSYLGTGGTEAFF. In DNA, the CDR3 is TGTGCCAGCAGTTACCTCGGGACAGGGGGCACTGAAGCTTTCTTT. The rearrangement uses TRBV6-2 or TRBV6-3 and TRBJ1-1, with 11 bases lining up with TRBD1. J gave up 4 bases and V 2 bases, and 3 bases lay outside the gene matches. The CDR3 is 15 amino acids. The V gene's germline CDR1 is MNHEY and CDR2 SVGEGT.

The chain combines TRBV30 with TRBJ2-5, with 11 bases identical to TRBD2. Germline V gives CDR1 GTSNPN, CDR2 SVGIG (reference sequence). The CDR3 has 15 residues. After removal of 2 bases from V and 5 bases from J, the junction contained 7 bases not matched to a gene. The CDR3 sequence: CAWSYSGRVRETQYF. DNA for the CDR3: TGTGCCTGGAGTTATAGCGGGAGGGTTCGCGAGACCCAGTACTTC. The full variable domain, in which reference TRBV30 and TRBJ2-5 provide the parts outside the CDR3, is SQTIHQWPATLVQPVGSPLSLECTVEGTSNPNLYWYRQAAGRGLQLLFYSVGIGQISSEVPQNLSASRPQDRQFILSSKKLLLSDSGFYLCAWSYSGRVRETQYFGPGTRLLVL.

This sequence joins TRBV7-9 and TRBJ2-7, with 9 bases identical to TRBD2. This CDR3 spans 15 amino acids. From germline, CDR1 is SEHNR and CDR2 FQNEAQ (reference sequence). J lost 3 bases, V lost 1 base, and 4 bases had no gene match. CDR3 loop: CASSLGASGNYEQYF. In DNA, the CDR3 is TGTGCCAGCAGCTTAGGGGCTAGCGGGAACTACGAGCAGTACTTC.

The chain joins TRBV2 to TRBJ1-4; 8 bases line up with TRBD1. CDR1 SNHLY and CDR2 FYNNEI come from the germline V gene. This CDR3 is 12 amino acids long. The J segment lost 10 bases and the V segment lost 5 bases, leaving 3 bases of the junction unmatched. CDR3: CASSTGGGKLFF. In DNA form, the CDR3 reads TGTGCCAGCAGTACAGGGGGAGGAAAACTGTTTTTT.